Listed below are T cell receptor beta chains from one sample, sequenced in a study of blood T cell repertoires in COVID-19. Data came from immunoSEQ multiplex PCR; TCRdb stores just in-frame clones and leaves some out. This table has about 200,000 clones, 81% appearing once. The sequenced sample consisted of PBMCs or T cells enriched from blood (not recorded which). These receptors all stem from a woman aged 50 to 65 with acute COVID-19. Each CDR3 is given with its conserved first and last residue. The D gene is left open where the match is weak. Only some rows state a clone size, as once, few, many or a class for expanded clones.

TRBJ1-6	NA	TRBV28	few	TGTGCCAGCAGCCGCGGGGACCTTAATAATTCACCCCTCCACTTT	CASSRGDLNNSPLHF
TRBJ1-5	TRBD1	TRBV18	NA	TGTGCCAGCTCACCGAACACACAGGGGTTTGGGTATCAGCCCCAGCATTTT	CASSPNTQGFGYQPQHF
TRBJ1-2	TRBD1	TRBV19	NA	TGTGCCAGTAGTGTAAAGGGACAGCTCCATGGCTACACCTTC	CASSVKGQLHGYTF
TRBJ1-1	TRBD1	TRBV18	NA	TGTGCCAGCTCAGTACAGGGGTTGAACACTGAAGCTTTCTTT	CASSVQGLNTEAFF
TRBJ1-1	NA	TRBV5-5	NA	TGTGCCAGCAGCTTCAGGGTAGGTTACACTGAAGCTTTCTTT	CASSFRVGYTEAFF
TRBJ2-7	NA	TRBV7-2	NA	TGTGCCAGCAGCCCCTCGCAGGATTATTACTACGAGCAGTACTTC	CASSPSQDYYYEQYF
TRBJ2-2	NA	TRBV2	NA	TGTGCCAGCACGAGGGTTGGATCCACCGGGGAGCTGTTTTTT	CASTRVGSTGELFF
TRBJ2-1	NA	TRBV19	once	TGTGCCAGTAGTATCGCCCAGGGTCGGAACAATGAGCAGTTCTTC	CASSIAQGRNNEQFF
TRBJ1-1	NA	TRBV6-2/TRBV6-3	few	TGTGCCAGCAGTTCTATAGACACTGAAGCTTTCTTT	CASSSIDTEAFF
TRBJ2-7	NA	TRBV12-3/TRBV12-4	NA	TGTGCCAGCAGTTCCCTCTACGAGCAGTACTTC	CASSSLYEQYF
TRBJ1-4	NA	TRBV7-8	NA	TGTGCCAGCAGCTTTTCAGGAAGGGGGGAAAAACTGTTTTTT	CASSFSGRGEKLFF
TRBJ1-6	NA	TRBV6-6	once	TGTGCCAGCAGTCCCCGAGGCCGACCCCTCCACTTT	CASSPRGRPLHF
TRBJ1-1	NA	TRBV7-8	NA	TGTGCCAGCAGCTTAAACAGGTTCGCTTTCTTT	CASSLNRFAFF